Included here is one TCR beta chain sequence, with context. Its antigen remains undetermined. Per-base qualities were not stored, and no clone one base away is much larger. This record belongs to a study of T cells after posttransplantation cyclophosphamide (dated by TCRdb to 2016 to 2017). Background on the whole study: T cell repertoire reconstitution was tracked by TRB sequencing after myeloablative bone marrow transplantation in which posttransplantation cyclophosphamide was used as GVHD prophylaxis. Samples from about 32 PTCy-treated patients and 15 to 20 related bone marrow donors of those patients were subjected to antigen receptor sequencing. Blood from all 35 or so PTCy patients with 1-year posttransplant specimens was subjected to TRB sequencing. Up to about 3 additional blood samples from 2 to 5.2 years after transplant were also TRB-sequenced in 3 patients, as was pretransplant blood from several patients. Because TRA and TRB clonality correlated tightly in fewer than 10 samples, the subsequent TCR analyses were limited to TRB only. Public TRB sequences were searched against a database of over 3,600 sequences associated with responses to pathogens, tumor antigens, self-antigens and alloantigens. The paper's findings and limits, for the study overall: Donor-recipient similarity was low at 1-2 months but increased during the first year, and donor CD8+ memory clones often dominated later blood repertoires. The TRB repertoires of T cells infiltrating skin or the GI tract showed only limited overlap with the TRB repertoires found in blood. Across about 40 patients, TRB clonality was highly associated with recipient CMV seropositivity and CMV reactivation, and diversity in PTCy patients was similar to diversity in CNI/methotrexate controls.

A distance of 12 bases separates the germline ends of V and J, which lose 4 bases and 7 bases respectively. The CDR3 contains 13 residues, cysteine and phenylalanine counted. Only the CDR3 part of the read is kept: 39 bases, read in frame from the first base. The CDR1 and CDR2 encoded by the germline V gene are SGHDN and FVKESK. Genomic DNA was used for TRB sequencing, which was performed with the immunoSEQ assay at survey resolution or with the hsTCRB kit. The study's own analysis went as follows. Initial read processing used immunoSEQ software, and repertoire analyses used the LymphoSeq R package. For each TRB dataset, clonality was calculated as 1 minus normalized Shannon entropy, and the Gini coefficient was computed as well. Phenotypes of unsorted samples were inferred by mapping TRB sequences from sorted subsets of the recipient or donor onto the same recipient's unsorted samples. This immuneACCESS table, as held by TCRdb, lists in-frame sequences with V and J called but not all clones. Of the missing ones, under half trace to an unresolved V gene in checked studies; the others have no known cause. V, J and clone size are those of that table, while D and trimming were read from the DNA. Across this sample there are 13,000 to 15,000 clones, with 76% seen only once. The ten largest make up more than 0.95% of the sample.

On the day of marrow donation, related bone marrow donors gave peripheral blood samples. Peripheral blood and bone marrow mononuclear cells were isolated by Ficoll-Hypaque density centrifugation and cryopreserved. CD4+ and CD8+ T cells, including naive and memory subsets, were sorted by FACS on a FACSAria II. Sequenced: memory CD4+ T cells sorted from PBMCs. The rearrangement combines TRBV14 with TRBJ2-3; a weak D assignment points to TRBD1 (6 bases agree). This TCR was sampled from a man in his fifties or sixties. The base sequence is TGTGCCAGCAGCCTTCTTCAGGGGTATACGCAGTATTTT. Its amino acids are CASSLLQGYTQYF.